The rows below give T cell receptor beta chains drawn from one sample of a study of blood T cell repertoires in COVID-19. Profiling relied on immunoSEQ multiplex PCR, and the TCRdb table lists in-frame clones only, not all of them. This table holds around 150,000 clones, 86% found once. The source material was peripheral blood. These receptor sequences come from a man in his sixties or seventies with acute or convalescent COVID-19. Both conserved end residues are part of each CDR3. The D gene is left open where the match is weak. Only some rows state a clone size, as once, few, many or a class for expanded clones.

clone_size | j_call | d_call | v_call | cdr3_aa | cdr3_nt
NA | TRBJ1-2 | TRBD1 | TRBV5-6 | CASSLVDRGGGYTF | TGTGCCAGCAGCTTGGTGGACAGGGGTGGGGGCTACACCTTC
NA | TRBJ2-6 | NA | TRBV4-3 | CASSHMGGPGANVLTF | TGCGCCAGCAGCCATATGGGGGGGCCTGGGGCCAACGTCCTGACTTTC
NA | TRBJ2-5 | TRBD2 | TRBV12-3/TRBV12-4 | CASSRASGTQYF | TGTGCCAGCAGTAGGGCTAGCGGGACCCAGTACTTC
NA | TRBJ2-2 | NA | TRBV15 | CATSRDLVGDTGELFF | TGTGCCACCAGCAGAGATTTAGTCGGGGACACCGGGGAGCTGTTTTTT
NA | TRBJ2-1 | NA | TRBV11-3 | CASSLGTLPSYNEQFF | TGTGCCAGCAGCTTAGGCACCCTACCCTCCTACAATGAGCAGTTCTTC
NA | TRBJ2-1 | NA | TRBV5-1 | CASSLSGSSSYNEQFF | TGCGCCAGCAGCTTGAGCGGTAGCAGCTCCTACAATGAGCAGTTCTTC
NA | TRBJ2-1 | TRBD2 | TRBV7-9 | CASSPPGGRDNEQFF | TGTGCCAGCAGCCCCCCGGGAGGGAGGGACAATGAGCAGTTCTTC
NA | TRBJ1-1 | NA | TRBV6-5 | CASSRGAEAFF | TGTGCCAGCAGTCGGGGGGCTGAAGCTTTCTTT
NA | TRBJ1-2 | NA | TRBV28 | CASSKTAYGYTF | TGTGCCAGCAGTAAGACTGCTTATGGCTACACCTTC
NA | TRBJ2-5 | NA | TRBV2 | CASSEARETQYF | TGTGCCAGCAGTGAAGCCAGAGAGACCCAGTACTTC
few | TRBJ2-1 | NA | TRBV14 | CASSHRNRNGNEQFF | TGTGCCAGCAGCCACCGGAATAGGAACGGGAATGAGCAGTTCTTC
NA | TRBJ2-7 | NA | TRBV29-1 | CSATDRKKTYYEQYF | TGCAGCGCCACTGACAGGAAAAAAACCTACTACGAGCAGTACTTC
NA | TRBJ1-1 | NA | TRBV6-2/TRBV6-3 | CASSYTGGTEAFF | TGTGCCAGCAGTTACACGGGGGGGACTGAAGCTTTCTTT
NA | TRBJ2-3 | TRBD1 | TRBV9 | CASSPRTGSTDTQYF | TGTGCCAGCAGCCCCAGGACAGGGAGCACAGATACGCAGTATTTT
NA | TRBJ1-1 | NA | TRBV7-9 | CASSLPGDPEAFF | TGTGCCAGCAGCTTACCAGGGGACCCTGAAGCTTTCTTT
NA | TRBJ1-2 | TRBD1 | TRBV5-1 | CASSLGDRVGYTF | TGCGCCAGCAGCTTGGGGGACAGGGTCGGCTACACCTTC
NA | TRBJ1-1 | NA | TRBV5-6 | CASSLAGGKTEAFF | TGTGCCAGCAGCTTGGCCGGTGGTAAAACTGAAGCTTTCTTT
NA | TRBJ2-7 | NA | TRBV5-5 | CASSLVASSYEQYF | TGTGCCAGCAGCTTAGTGGCCAGCTCCTACGAGCAGTACTTC
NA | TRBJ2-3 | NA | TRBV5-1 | CASSFDTTDTQYF | TGCGCCAGCAGCTTTGACACCACAGATACGCAGTATTTT
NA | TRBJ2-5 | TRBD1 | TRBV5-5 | CASSLGGQGSETQYF | TGTGCCAGCAGCTTGGGTGGACAGGGGTCGGAGACCCAGTACTTC
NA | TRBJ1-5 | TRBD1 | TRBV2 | CASQPGQVNQPQHF | TGTGCCAGCCAACCGGGACAGGTCAATCAGCCCCAGCATTTT
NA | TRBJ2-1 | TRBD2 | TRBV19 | CASSTTGTSGLSSYNEQFF | TGTGCCAGTAGTACAACCGGGACTAGCGGTCTGAGCTCCTACAATGAGCAGTTCTTC
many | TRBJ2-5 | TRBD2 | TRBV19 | CASSAAGVMDF | TGTGCCAGTAGTGCGGCGGGAGTTATGGACTTC
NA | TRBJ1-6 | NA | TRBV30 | CAWSVGDPSGSPLHF | TGTGCCTGGAGTGTAGGAGACCCCAGTGGATCACCCCTCCACTTT
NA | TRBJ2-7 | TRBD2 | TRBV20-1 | CSASVLAGGEQYF | TGCAGTGCTAGTGTTCTAGCGGGTGGTGAGCAGTACTTC
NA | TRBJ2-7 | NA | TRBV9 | CASSVSEGAGEQYF | TGTGCCAGCAGCGTAAGTGAGGGAGCAGGCGAGCAGTACTTC
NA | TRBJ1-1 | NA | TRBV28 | CASSYQGEAFF | TGTGCCAGCAGTTACCAGGGTGAAGCTTTTTTT
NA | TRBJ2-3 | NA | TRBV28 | CASSLRAWGRASGDTQYF | TGTGCCAGCAGTTTGCGGGCTTGGGGGCGAGCTTCAGGAGATACGCAGTATTTT
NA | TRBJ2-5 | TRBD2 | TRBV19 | CASSIGPIGTSGRREETQYF | TGTGCCAGTAGTATCGGCCCAATCGGGACTAGCGGGAGGAGGGAAGAGACCCAGTACTTC
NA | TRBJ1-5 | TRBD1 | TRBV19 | CASKEERGRSNQPQHF | TGTGCCAGTAAGGAAGAAAGGGGGCGAAGCAATCAGCCCCAGCATTTT
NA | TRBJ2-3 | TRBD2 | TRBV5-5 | CASSLAGAGAGTDTQYF | TGTGCCAGCAGCTTGGCCGGAGCGGGAGCAGGCACAGATACGCAGTATTTT
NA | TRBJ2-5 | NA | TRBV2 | CASSFQGSKETQYF | TGTGCCAGCAGTTTCCAGGGGTCCAAAGAGACCCAGTACTTC
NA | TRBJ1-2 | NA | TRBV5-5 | CASSLDTGLYGYTF | TGTGCCAGCAGCTTGGACACAGGGCTTTATGGCTACACCTTC
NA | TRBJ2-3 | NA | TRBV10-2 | CASSEFGLISSTDTQYF | TGCGCCAGCAGTGAGTTCGGACTGATCTCTAGCACAGATACGCAGTATTTT
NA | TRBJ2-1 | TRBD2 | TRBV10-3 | CAIRGTSGIQGNEQFF | TGTGCCATCAGGGGGACTAGCGGGATCCAGGGCAATGAGCAGTTCTTC
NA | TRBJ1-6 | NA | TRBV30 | CAWSVSDSGSPLHF | TGTGCCTGGAGTGTTTCTGACAGTGGTTCACCCCTCCACTTT
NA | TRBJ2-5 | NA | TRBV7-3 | CASSLELASIQETQYF | TGTGCCAGCAGCTTGGAACTAGCCTCGATCCAAGAGACCCAGTACTTC
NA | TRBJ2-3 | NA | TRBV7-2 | CASSPRTDFTQYF | TGTGCCAGCAGCCCTAGGACGGACTTCACGCAGTATTTT
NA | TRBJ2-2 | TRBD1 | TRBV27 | CASSLSPGQGHTGELFF | TGTGCCAGCAGTTTATCCCCGGGACAGGGACACACCGGGGAGCTGTTTTTT
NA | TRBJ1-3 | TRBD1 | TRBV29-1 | CSVGDSSGNTIYF | TGCAGCGTCGGGGACAGCTCTGGAAACACCATATATTTT
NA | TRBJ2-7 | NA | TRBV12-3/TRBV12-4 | CASTPTGSYEQYF | TGTGCCAGCACCCCGACAGGCAGCTACGAGCAGTACTTC
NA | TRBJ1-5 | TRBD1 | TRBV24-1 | CATSDSGTANYQPQHF | TGTGCCACCAGTGATTCCGGGACAGCCAATTATCAGCCCCAGCATTTT
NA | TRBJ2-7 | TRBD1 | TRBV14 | CASSHGTGSEQYF | TGTGCCAGCAGCCACGGGACAGGCTCCGAGCAGTACTTC
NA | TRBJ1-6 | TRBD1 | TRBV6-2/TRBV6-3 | CASSFSTDRVFSPLHF | TGTGCCAGCAGTTTCTCGACGGACAGGGTATTTTCACCCCTCCACTTT
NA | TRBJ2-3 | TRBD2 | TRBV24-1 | CATSEALAGGPGVTQYF | TGTGCCACCTCTGAGGCGTTAGCGGGAGGGCCGGGGGTTACGCAGTATTTT
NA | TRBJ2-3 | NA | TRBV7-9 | CASSLRRDTQYF | TGTGCCAGCAGCCTACGGAGGGATACGCAGTATTTT
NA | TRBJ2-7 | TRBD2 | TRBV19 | CASSMSLAGTYEQYF | TGTGCCAGTAGTATGAGTCTAGCGGGCACCTACGAGCAGTACTTC
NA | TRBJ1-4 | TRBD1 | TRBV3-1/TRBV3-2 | CASSQTTGVDGKLFF | TGTGCCAGCAGCCAAACGACAGGGGTGGACGGAAAACTGTTTTTT
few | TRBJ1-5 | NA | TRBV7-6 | CASSLAQGGNQPQHF | TGTGCCAGCAGCTTAGCCCAAGGGGGCAATCAGCCCCAGCATTTT
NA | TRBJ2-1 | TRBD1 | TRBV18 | CASSPTDRAYNEQFF | TGTGCCAGCTCACCGACGGACAGGGCCTACAATGAGCAGTTCTTC
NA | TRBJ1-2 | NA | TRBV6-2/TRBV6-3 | CASSYSARARTYGYTF | TGTGCCAGCAGTTACTCTGCCAGGGCCCGCACCTATGGCTACACCTTC
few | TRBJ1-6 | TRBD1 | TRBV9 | CASSVGTEYNSPLHF | TGTGCCAGCAGCGTCGGGACAGAGTATAATTCACCCCTCCACTTT
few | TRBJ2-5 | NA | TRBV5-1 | CASSWTEGIETQYF | TGCGCCAGCAGCTGGACGGAGGGGATTGAGACCCAGTACTTC
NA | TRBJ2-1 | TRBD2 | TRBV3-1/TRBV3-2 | CASSQGVAGGNEQFF | TGTGCCAGCAGCCAAGGGGTAGCGGGAGGTAATGAGCAGTTCTTC
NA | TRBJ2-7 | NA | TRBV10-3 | CAIRGSSYEQYF | TGTGCCATCAGGGGCAGTTCCTACGAGCAGTACTTC
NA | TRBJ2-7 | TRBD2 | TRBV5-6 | CASRVAGVYEQYF | TGTGCCAGCAGGGTAGCGGGAGTTTACGAGCAGTACTTC
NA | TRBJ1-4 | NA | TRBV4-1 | CASSPHKGLGGNEKLFF | TGCGCCAGCAGCCCCCACAAGGGATTGGGAGGTAATGAAAAACTGTTTTTT
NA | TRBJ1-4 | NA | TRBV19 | CASSRGSSGEKLFF | TGTGCCAGTAGTAGAGGGTCCAGCGGTGAAAAACTGTTTTTT
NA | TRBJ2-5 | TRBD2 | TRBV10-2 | CASRLASGMIRPSETQYF | TGCGCCTCGCGGTTGGCTAGCGGGATGATCCGACCTTCGGAGACCCAGTACTTC
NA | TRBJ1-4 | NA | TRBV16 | CASSQRGGSNEKLFF | TGTGCCAGCAGCCAAAGGGGCGGATCTAATGAAAAACTGTTTTTT